One T cell receptor (beta chain) is described in this entry. V lost 6 bases to trimming and J lost 12 bases, with 15 bases between them. There are 12 residues in the CDR3. Clones were read by immunoSEQ multiplex PCR, and TCRdb kept only the in-frame ones, dropping some. The sample lists roughly 81,000 clones; around 80% were seen once. The data were obtained in a study of control samples from healthy donors and cancer patients. This chain links TRBV12-3 or TRBV12-4 with TRBJ1-3; D is unclear. Sample: PBMCs. The sequence was obtained from a man in his 60s with head and neck cancer. CDR3 sequence reads: CASSSAPGGIYF. Here the CDR3 DNA reads TGTGCCAGCAGCTCTGCCCCGGGCGGCATATATTTT.